What follows are 16 T cell receptor beta chains derived from one specimen sequenced in a study of blood T cell repertoires in COVID-19. This table comes from immunoSEQ multiplex PCR, and its TCRdb copy is limited to in-frame clones, with some not included. The profile shows tens of thousands of clones, about 86% of them singletons. The sequencing sample was made of peripheral blood. The receptors were gathered from a woman aged 80 or older with acute or convalescent COVID-19.

V usage is TRBV29-1 and J usage is TRBJ2-7, with 8 bases fitting TRBD2. V gave up 5 bases and J gave up 4 bases; unmatched junction bases: 4. The CDR3 is 12 amino acids. Germline CDR1 is SQVTM and CDR2 is ANQGSEA. CDR3 loop: CSVLSGVYEQYF. The CDR3 nucleotides read TGCAGCGTTCTTAGCGGGGTGTACGAGCAGTACTTC.

The chain has TRBV7-2 and TRBJ2-3, with 11 bases fitting TRBD2. Per the germline V gene, CDR1 is SGHTA and CDR2 is FQGNSA. V lost 4 bases to trimming and J lost 5 bases; unmatched junction nucleotides: 5. CDR3 length: 15 amino acids. DNA for the CDR3: TGTGCCAGCAGCTCCCAGCTAGCGGGGGGAGATACGCAGTATTTT. Translation gives CASSSQLAGGDTQYF.

CDR3 nucleotides: TGCGCAGGACAGGGCGACAGGAACACTGAAGCTTTCTTT. As protein: CAGQGDRNTEAFF. The rearrangement joins TRBV23-1 to TRBJ1-1, with 8 bases fitting TRBD1. TRBV23-1 is recorded as an ORF, its role being uncertain. The CDR3 loop spans 13 amino acids.

J is TRBJ1-4 and V is TRBV2, with D possibly TRBD1 on 6 matching bases. V gave up 5 bases and J gave up 5 bases, with 12 bases separating them. The CDR3 has 14 amino acids. Germline V gene lookup returns CDR1 SNHLY and CDR2 FYNNEI. The CDR3 reads CASSLDRWNEKLFF. CDR3 bases: TGTGCCAGCAGTCTTGACAGGTGGAATGAAAAACTGTTTTTT.

The chain carries TRBV19 and TRBJ1-5; 7 nucleotides align to TRBD1. J was trimmed by 6 bases and V by 7 bases; bases with no gene match: 6. In germline, CDR1 is LNHDA, CDR2 SQIVND (reference sequence). The CDR3 sequence is 13 residues long. The CDR3: CASNRQGPQPQHF. Here the CDR3 DNA reads TGTGCCAGTAACCGACAGGGACCTCAGCCCCAGCATTTT.

The rearrangement links TRBV14 to TRBJ2-7, with 12 bases that match TRBD2. Germline CDR1 and CDR2: SGHDN and FVKESK. After removal of 4 bases from V and 0 bases from J, the junction contained 10 bases not matched to a gene. The CDR3 is 18 amino acids. The CDR3 reads CASSPGLAGSQRSYEQYF. CDR3 sequence (DNA): TGTGCCAGCAGCCCTGGACTAGCGGGATCCCAGCGCTCCTACGAGCAGTACTTC.

The chain recombines TRBV14 with TRBJ2-3; 7 bases match TRBD2. The germline CDR1 and CDR2 sequences are SGHDN and FVKESK. J gave up 5 bases and V 2 bases, and 7 bases lay outside the gene matches. The CDR3 runs 15 residues. The CDR3 bases are TGTGCCAGCAGCCAACCAGCGGGAACCGGAGATACGCAGTATTTT. Its translation is CASSQPAGTGDTQYF.

This clone has only a few counts. The rearrangement joins TRBV5-1 to TRBJ2-1, with D unresolved. Looked up from germline, CDR1 is SGHRS and CDR2 is YFSETQ. V was trimmed by 4 bases and J by 10 bases, leaving 9 bases between them. The CDR3 loop spans 11 amino acids. CDR3 DNA: TGCGCCAGCAGCCGTGAGAGGGAGCAGTTCTTC. It specifies CASSREREQFF.

The genes are TRBV5-1 and TRBJ2-1, with TRBD2 identical over 8 bases. From germline, CDR1 is SGHRS and CDR2 YFSETQ. This CDR3 is built from 16 residues. Germline trimming cut 2 bases from V and 6 bases from J; bases unmatched to any gene: 10. The CDR3 loop reads CASSFGRRGATNEQFF. CDR3 DNA: TGCGCCAGCAGCTTTGGGAGGCGGGGGGCCACCAATGAGCAGTTCTTC.

The rearrangement uses TRBV3-1 (or the pseudogene TRBV3-2) and TRBJ1-2; 7 nucleotides match TRBD1. Trimming at V came to 3 bases and at J to 8 bases, leaving 9 bases not matched to a gene. In germline, CDR1 is LGHDT, CDR2 YNNKEL (reference sequence). The CDR3 contains 14 residues. The CDR3 DNA follows: TGTGCCAGCAGCCAGGCCCGACAGGGTTGGGGCTACACCTTC. This sequence encodes CASSQARQGWGYTF.

The chain is built from TRBV6-6 and TRBJ2-7, with a possible D match to TRBD1 (6 bases). Between the trimmed V and J ends, which lost 2 bases and 10 bases, there was a span of 18 bases. The CDR3 is 14 amino acids. Germline CDR1 MNHNY, CDR2 SVGAGI (reference sequence). CDR3 region: CASSYRDKGSGQYF. The CDR3 coding sequence is TGTGCCAGCAGTTACCGGGACAAGGGTTCCGGACAGTACTTC.

The rearrangement uses TRBV28 and TRBJ2-2, with D unclear. The CDR3 consists of 12 residues. Trimming shortened V by 1 base and J by 7 bases, and 4 bases separated the two germline ends. Per germline, CDR1 MDHEN and CDR2 SYDVKM. Written as DNA, the CDR3 is TGTGCCAGCAGTTTATATAACGGGGAGCTGTTTTTT. Translation: CASSLYNGELFF.

The chain couples TRBV30 to TRBJ1-2; D ambiguous. The CDR3 runs to 12 residues. Germline values: CDR1 GTSNPN, CDR2 SVGIG (reference sequence). V lost 5 bases and J lost 4, with 11 bases in between. This chain's CDR3 is CAWPSGTYGYTF. The CDR3 DNA is TGTGCCTGGCCTTCGGGAACCTATGGCTACACCTTC.

The CDR3 sequence is CASSSRLAGAGETQYF. DNA for the CDR3: TGTGCCAGCAGTTCCCGACTAGCGGGGGCTGGGGAGACCCAGTACTTC. This chain uses TRBV2 with TRBJ2-5; TRBD2 aligns across 12 bases. Per the germline V gene, CDR1 is SNHLY and CDR2 is FYNNEI. V shed 5 bases, J shed 5 bases, and the junction held 9 bases outside the gene matches. The CDR3 is 16 residues long. The variable domain in full, completed from reference TRBV2 and TRBJ2-5, reads EPEVTQTPSHQVTQMGQEVILRCVPISNHLYFYWYRQILGQKVEFLVSFYNNEISEKSEIFDDQFSVERPDGSNFTLKIRSTKLEDSAMYFCASSSRLAGAGETQYFGPGTRLLVL.

This chain connects TRBV30 to TRBJ1-2; D gene unclear. The V end lost 4 bases, the J end lost 1 base, and 10 bases lay between the germline ends. The germline gives CDR1 GTSNPN, CDR2 SVGIG (reference sequence). The CDR3 loop spans 13 amino acids. The CDR3 reads CAWISPGNYGYTF. The CDR3 DNA reads TGTGCCTGGATCTCCCCGGGTAACTATGGCTACACCTTC.

The chain has TRBV9 and TRBJ2-3, with a weak D call TRBD2 (7 bases). Germline V gene lookup returns CDR1 SGDLS and CDR2 YYNGEE. This CDR3 region has 14 residues. The ends were cut back, 4 bases at V and 4 bases at J, with 13 bases in the middle. This CDR3 reads CASSPGGGADTQYF. The CDR3 DNA follows: TGTGCCAGCAGCCCCGGAGGGGGGGCAGATACGCAGTATTTT.